This TCR beta chain was captured by sequencing in a study of blood T cells in healthy people across ages. A second roughly 6 to 11 cycle PCR used barcoded and J-beta primers. A tag from a template-switch adaptor with 12 random nucleotides marked each cDNA molecule. TCRdb passed the 5' RACE reads through MiXCR, listing each CDR3 protein once. Among some 290,000 distinct CDR3 sequences listed, roughly 27% were seen once. Germline V gene sequence: CDR1 DFQATT, CDR2 SNEGSKA (reference sequence). V gave up 6 bases and J gave up 1 base, with 10 bases separating them. The CDR3 runs 13 residues. Sequencing was done on a sample of blood. The clonotype was recovered from an older woman in good health. The chain carries TRBV20-1 and TRBJ2-4; D is perhaps TRBD2 (6 bases). DNA for the CDR3: TGCAGTGCACAGGAGGGGGCCAAAAACATTCAGTACTTC. It specifies CSAQEGAKNIQYF.